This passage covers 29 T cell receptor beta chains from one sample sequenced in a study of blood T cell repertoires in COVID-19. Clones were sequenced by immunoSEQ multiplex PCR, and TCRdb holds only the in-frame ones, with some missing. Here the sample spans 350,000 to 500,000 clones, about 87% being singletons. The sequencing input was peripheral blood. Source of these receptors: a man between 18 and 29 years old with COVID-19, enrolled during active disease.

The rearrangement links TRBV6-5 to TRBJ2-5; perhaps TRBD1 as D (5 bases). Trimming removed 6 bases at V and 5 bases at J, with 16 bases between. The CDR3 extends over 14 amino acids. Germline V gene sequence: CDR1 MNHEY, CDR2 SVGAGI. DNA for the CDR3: TGTGCCAGCAGGCAAATGGGGCGACCCGAGACCCAGTACTTC. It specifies CASRQMGRPETQYF.

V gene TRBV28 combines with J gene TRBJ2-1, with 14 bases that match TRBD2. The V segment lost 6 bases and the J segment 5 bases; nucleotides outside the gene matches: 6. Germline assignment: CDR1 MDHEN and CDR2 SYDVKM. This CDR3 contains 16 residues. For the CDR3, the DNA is TGTGCCAGCAGAACCTCGGGACTAGCGGGGGACAATGAGCAGTTCTTC. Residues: CASRTSGLAGDNEQFF.

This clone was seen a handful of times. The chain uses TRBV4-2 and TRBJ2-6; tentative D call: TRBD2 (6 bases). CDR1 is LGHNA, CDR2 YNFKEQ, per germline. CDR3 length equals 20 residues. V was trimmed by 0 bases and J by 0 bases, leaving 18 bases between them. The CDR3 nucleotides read TGTGCCAGCAGCCAAGATAGTCGAGGAGCGGGCCGCTCTGGGGCCAACGTCCTGACTTTC. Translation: CASSQDSRGAGRSGANVLTF.

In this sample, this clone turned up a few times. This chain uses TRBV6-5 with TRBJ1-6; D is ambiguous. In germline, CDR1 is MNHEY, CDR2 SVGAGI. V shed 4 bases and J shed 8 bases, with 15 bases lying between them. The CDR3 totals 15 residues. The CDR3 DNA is TGTGCCAGCAGTTCCAGCCCTCCACGGGATTCACCCCTCCACTTT. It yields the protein CASSSSPPRDSPLHF.

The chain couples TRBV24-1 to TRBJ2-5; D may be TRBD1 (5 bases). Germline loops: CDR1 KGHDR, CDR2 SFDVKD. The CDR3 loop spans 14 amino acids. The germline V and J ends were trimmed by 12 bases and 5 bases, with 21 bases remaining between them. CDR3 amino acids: CASYRTGTWETQYF. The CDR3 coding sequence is TGTGCCTCTTACCGAACAGGCACCTGGGAGACCCAGTACTTC.

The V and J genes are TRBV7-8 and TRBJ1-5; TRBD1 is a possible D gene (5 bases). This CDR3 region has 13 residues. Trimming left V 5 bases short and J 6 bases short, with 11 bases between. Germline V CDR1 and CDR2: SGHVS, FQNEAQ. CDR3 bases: TGTGCCAGCAGCCCTAGTAGGGGTCAGCCCCAGCATTTT. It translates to CASSPSRGQPQHF.

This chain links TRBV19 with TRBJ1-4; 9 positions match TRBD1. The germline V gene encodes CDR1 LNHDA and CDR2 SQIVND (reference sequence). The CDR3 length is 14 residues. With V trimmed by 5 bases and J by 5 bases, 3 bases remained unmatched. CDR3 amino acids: CASSQGTGNEKLFF. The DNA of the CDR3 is TGTGCCAGTAGTCAAGGGACAGGGAATGAAAAACTGTTTTTT.

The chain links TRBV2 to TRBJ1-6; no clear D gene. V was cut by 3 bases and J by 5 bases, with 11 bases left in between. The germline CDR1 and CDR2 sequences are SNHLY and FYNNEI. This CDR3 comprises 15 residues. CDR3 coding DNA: TGTGCCAGCAGTGAGGCCAACCGCCATAATTCACCCCTCCACTTT. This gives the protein CASSEANRHNSPLHF.

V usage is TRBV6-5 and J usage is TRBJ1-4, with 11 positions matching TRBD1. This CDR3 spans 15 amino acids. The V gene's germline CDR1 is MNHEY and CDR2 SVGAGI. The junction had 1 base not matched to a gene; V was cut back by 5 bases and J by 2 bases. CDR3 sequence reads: CASSRDRGTNEKLFF. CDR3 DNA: TGTGCCAGCAGTCGGGACAGGGGGACTAATGAAAAACTGTTTTTT.

The chain's CDR3 is CASSYATGSTNEKLFF. CDR3 bases: TGTGCCAGCAGTTACGCGACAGGATCAACTAATGAAAAACTGTTTTTT. The V gene is TRBV6-5, the J gene TRBJ1-4, with D possibly matching TRBD1 (6 bases). Germline V CDR1 and CDR2: MNHEY, SVGAGI. The CDR3 extends over 16 amino acids. V was pared by 2 bases and J by 0 bases, with 10 bases between.

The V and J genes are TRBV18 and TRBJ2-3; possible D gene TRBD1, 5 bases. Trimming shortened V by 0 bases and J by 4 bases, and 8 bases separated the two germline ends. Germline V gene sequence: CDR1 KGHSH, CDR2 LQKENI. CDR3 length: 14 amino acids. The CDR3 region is CASSPPEGADTQYF. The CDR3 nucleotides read TGTGCCAGCTCACCACCGGAAGGGGCAGATACGCAGTATTTT.

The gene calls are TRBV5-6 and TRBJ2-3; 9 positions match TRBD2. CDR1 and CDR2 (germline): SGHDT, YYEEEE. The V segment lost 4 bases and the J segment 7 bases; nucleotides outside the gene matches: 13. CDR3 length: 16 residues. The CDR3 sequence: CASSPGAGGPHNTQYF. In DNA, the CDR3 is TGTGCCAGCAGCCCGGGGGCGGGGGGGCCTCACAATACGCAGTATTTT.

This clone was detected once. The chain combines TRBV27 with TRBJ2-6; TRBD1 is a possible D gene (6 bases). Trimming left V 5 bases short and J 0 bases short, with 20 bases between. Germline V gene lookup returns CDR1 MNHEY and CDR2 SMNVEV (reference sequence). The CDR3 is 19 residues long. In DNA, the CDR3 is TGTGCCAGCAGTCCGTTACCCCGGGACACCCTCTCTGGGGCCAACGTCCTGACTTTC. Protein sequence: CASSPLPRDTLSGANVLTF.

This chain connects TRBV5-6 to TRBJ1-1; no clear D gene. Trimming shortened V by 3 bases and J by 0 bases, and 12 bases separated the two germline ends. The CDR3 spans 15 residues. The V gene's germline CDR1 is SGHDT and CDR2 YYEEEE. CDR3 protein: CASSWRVNLNTEAFF. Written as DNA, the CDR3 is TGTGCCAGCAGCTGGCGGGTAAATCTGAACACTGAAGCTTTCTTT. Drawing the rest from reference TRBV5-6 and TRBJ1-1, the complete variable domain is DAGVTQSPTHLIKTRGQQVTLRCSPKSGHDTVSWYQQALGQGPQFIFQYYEEEERQRGNFPDRFSGHQFPNYSSELNVNALLLGDSALYLCASSWRVNLNTEAFFGQGTRLTVV.

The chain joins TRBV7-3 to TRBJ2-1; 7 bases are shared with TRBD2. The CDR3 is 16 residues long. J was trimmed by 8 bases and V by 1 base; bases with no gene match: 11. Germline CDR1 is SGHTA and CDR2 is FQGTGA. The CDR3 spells CASSLIRAGTSHEQFF. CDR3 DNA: TGTGCCAGCAGCTTAATCCGAGCGGGAACTAGTCATGAGCAGTTCTTC.

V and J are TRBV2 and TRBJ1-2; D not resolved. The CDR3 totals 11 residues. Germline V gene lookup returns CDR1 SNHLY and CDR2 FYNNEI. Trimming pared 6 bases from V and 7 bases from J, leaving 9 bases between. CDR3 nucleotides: TGTGCCAGCAGACCCAGAGGTGGCTACACCTTC. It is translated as CASRPRGGYTF.

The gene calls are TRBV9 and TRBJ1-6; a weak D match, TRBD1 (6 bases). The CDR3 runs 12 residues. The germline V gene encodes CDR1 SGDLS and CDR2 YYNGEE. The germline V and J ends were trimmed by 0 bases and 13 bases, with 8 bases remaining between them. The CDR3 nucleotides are TGTGCCAGCAGCGTAGAGGGGGGGCCCCTCCACTTT. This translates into CASSVEGGPLHF.

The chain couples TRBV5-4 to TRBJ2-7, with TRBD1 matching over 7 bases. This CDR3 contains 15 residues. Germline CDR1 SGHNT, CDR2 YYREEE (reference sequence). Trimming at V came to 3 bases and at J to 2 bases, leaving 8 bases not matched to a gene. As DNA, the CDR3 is TGTGCCAGCAGCTACCGGGACAGTCCCCCCTACGAGCAGTACTTC. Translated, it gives CASSYRDSPPYEQYF.

The CDR3 sequence is CASSQGGLAGGQETQYF. The CDR3 DNA is TGTGCCAGCAGCCAAGGTGGACTAGCGGGGGGGCAGGAGACCCAGTACTTC. This chain connects TRBV14 to TRBJ2-5; 15 bases are a match to TRBD2. CDR3 length: 17 residues. The junction had 5 bases not matched to a gene; V was cut back by 1 base and J by 5 bases. The germline V gene has CDR1 SGHDN and CDR2 FVKESK.

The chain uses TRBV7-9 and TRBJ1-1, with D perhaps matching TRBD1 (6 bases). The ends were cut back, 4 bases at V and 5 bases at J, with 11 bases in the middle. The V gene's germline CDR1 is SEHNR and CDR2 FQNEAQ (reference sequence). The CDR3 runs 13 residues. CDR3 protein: CASSSQGWTEAFF. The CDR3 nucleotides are TGTGCCAGCAGCTCACAGGGTTGGACTGAAGCTTTCTTT.

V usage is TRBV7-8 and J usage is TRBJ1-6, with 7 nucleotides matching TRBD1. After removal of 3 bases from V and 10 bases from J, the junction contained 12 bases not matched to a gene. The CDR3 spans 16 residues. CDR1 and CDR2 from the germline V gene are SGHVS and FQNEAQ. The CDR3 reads CASSLKDRDRGSPLHF. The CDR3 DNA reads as TGTGCCAGCAGCTTGAAAGACCGGGACAGAGGCTCACCCCTCCACTTT.

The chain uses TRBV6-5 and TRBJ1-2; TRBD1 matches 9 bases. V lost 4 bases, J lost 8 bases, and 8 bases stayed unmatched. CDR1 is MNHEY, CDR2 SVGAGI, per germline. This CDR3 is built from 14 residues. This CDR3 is CASSSWDRAGGYTF. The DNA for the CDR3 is TGTGCCAGCAGTTCTTGGGACAGGGCGGGCGGCTACACCTTC.

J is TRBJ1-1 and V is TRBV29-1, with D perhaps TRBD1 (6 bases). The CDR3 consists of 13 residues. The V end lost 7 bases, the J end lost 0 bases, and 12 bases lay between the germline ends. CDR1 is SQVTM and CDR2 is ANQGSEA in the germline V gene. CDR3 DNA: TGCAGCGGTCAACAGGGATTGAACACTGAAGCTTTCTTT. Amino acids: CSGQQGLNTEAFF. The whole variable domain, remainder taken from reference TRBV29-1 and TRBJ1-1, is SAVISQKPSRDICQRGTSLTIQCQVDSQVTMMFWYRQQPGQSLTLIATANQGSEATYESGFVIDKFPISRPNLTFSTLTVSNMSPEDSSIYLCSGQQGLNTEAFFGQGTRLTVV.

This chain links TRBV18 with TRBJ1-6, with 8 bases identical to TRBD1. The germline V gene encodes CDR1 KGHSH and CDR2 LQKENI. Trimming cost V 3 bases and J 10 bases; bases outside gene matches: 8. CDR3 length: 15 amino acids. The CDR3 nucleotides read TGTGCCAGCTCACCCTGGGACAGGCCACAATCACCCCTCCACTTT. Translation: CASSPWDRPQSPLHF.

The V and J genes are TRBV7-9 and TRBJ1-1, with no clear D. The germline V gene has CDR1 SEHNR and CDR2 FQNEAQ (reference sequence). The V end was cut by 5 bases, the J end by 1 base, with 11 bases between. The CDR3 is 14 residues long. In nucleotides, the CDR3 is TGTGCCAGCAGCATCACTTCCGGGAACACTGAAGCTTTCTTT. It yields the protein CASSITSGNTEAFF.

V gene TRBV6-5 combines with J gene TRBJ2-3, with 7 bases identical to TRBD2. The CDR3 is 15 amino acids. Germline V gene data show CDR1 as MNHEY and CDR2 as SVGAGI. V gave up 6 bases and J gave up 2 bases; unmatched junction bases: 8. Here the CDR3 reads CASRTSSGPTDTQYF. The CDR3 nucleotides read TGTGCCAGCAGAACCTCTAGCGGTCCCACAGATACGCAGTATTTT.

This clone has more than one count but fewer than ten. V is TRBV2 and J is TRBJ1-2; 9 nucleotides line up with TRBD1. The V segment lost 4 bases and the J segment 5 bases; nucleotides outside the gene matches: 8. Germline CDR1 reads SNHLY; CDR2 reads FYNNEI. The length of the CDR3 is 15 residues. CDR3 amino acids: CASSVFSGQGYGYTF. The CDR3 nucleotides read TGTGCCAGCAGTGTATTTTCGGGACAGGGTTATGGCTACACCTTC.

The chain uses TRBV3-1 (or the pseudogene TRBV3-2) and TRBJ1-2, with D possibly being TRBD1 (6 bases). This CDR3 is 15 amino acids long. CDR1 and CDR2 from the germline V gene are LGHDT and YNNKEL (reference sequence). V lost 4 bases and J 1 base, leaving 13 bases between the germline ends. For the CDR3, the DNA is TGTGCCAGCAGCCCCCGGACAGAGATTAACTATGGCTACACCTTC. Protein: CASSPRTEINYGYTF.

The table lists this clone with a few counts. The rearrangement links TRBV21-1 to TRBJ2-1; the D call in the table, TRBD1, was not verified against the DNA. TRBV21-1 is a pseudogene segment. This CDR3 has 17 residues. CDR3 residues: CASSMYSQGLNYNEQFF. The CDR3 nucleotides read TGTGCCAGCAGTATGTATTCACAGGGTTTAAACTACAATGAGCAGTTCTTC.